This TCR beta chain originates from a study of CD8 T cells in Susac syndrome. Study background: Within the group of sequenced Susac syndrome patients, five or six had active disease and eight or nine were in remission.

The CDR3 sequence is 13 residues long. With 5 bases removed from V and 1 base from J, the gap between germline ends came to 8 bases. Germline assignment: CDR1 GTSNPN and CDR2 SVGIG (reference sequence). Reverse transcription of roughly 0.5 to 1 ug RNA was performed with random hexamers. The method of amplification for TCR beta CDR3 was immunoSEQ multiplex PCR, covering 54 Vbeta and 13 Jbeta. TCRdb recomputed calls from the immunoSEQ multiplex PCR reads with MiXCR, one row per CDR3 protein. The table has just under 95,000 distinct CDR3 sequences, roughly 94% seen once. This chain uses TRBV30 with TRBJ2-2; maybe TRBD1 (5 bases). Material: CD4+ T cells from PBMCs. The origin of this receptor is a human donor with Susac syndrome. CDR3 sequence: CAWGQLNTGELFF. The CDR3 region has the DNA TGTGCCTGGGGACAACTGAACACCGGGGAGCTGTTTTTT.